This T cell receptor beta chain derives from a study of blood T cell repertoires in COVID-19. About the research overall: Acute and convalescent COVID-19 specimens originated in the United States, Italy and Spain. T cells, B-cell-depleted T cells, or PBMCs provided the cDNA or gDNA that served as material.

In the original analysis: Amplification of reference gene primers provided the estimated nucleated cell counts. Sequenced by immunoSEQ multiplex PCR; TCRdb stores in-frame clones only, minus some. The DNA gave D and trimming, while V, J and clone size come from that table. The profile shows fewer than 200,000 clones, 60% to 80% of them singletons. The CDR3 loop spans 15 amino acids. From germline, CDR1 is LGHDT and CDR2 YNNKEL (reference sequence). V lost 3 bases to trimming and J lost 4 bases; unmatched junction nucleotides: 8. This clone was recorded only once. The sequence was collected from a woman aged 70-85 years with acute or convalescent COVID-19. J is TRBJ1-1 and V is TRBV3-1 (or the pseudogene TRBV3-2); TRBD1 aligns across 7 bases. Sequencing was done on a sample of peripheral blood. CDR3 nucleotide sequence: TGTGCCAGCAGCCATAGACAGGGCCGTGGCACTGAAGCTTTCTTT. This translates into CASSHRQGRGTEAFF.